Following are 28 T cell receptor beta chains from one sample sequenced in a study of blood T cell repertoires in COVID-19. The protocol was immunoSEQ multiplex PCR, while the TCRdb copy is restricted to in-frame clones and leaves out a portion. The sample records around 150,000 clones, around 77% being singletons. The sample was peripheral blood. The receptors shown here come from a man between 65 and 85 years old with acute or convalescent COVID-19.

The chain has TRBV7-2 and TRBJ2-1; 8 bases align to TRBD2. Germline values: CDR1 SGHTA, CDR2 FQGNSA. With 3 bases clipped from V and 8 bases from J, the junction kept 9 bases outside the gene matches. This CDR3 comprises 15 residues. This CDR3 is CASSFFREGRHEQFF. In DNA form, the CDR3 reads TGTGCCAGCAGCTTCTTCCGGGAGGGCCGCCATGAGCAGTTCTTC.

This chain connects TRBV5-5 to TRBJ2-2; weak D call: TRBD2 (5 bases). V lost 5 bases to trimming and J lost 4 bases, with 12 bases between them. CDR1 SGHKS and CDR2 YYEKEE come from the germline V gene (reference sequence). The CDR3 contains 14 residues. In DNA, the CDR3 is TGTGCCAGCAGTTGGGAGTTGATCACCGGGGAGCTGTTTTTT. Amino acids: CASSWELITGELFF.

This rearrangement joins TRBV20-1 to TRBJ2-5; D is possibly TRBD1 (5 bases). Trimming shortened V by 3 bases and J by 0 bases, and 8 bases separated the two germline ends. Germline V CDR1 and CDR2: DFQATT, SNEGSKA (reference sequence). This CDR3 spans 13 amino acids. The CDR3 region is CSASRGNQETQYF. The CDR3, as DNA: TGCAGTGCTAGTAGGGGTAACCAAGAGACCCAGTACTTC.

V usage is TRBV7-9 and J usage is TRBJ1-4; tentative D call: TRBD1 (6 bases). V was clipped by 1 base and J by 5 bases, with 11 bases between them. Germline V gene data show CDR1 as SEHNR and CDR2 as FQNEAQ (reference sequence). There are 15 residues in the CDR3. The CDR3 loop reads CASSLGRGRNEKLFF. In nucleotides, the CDR3 is TGTGCCAGCAGCTTAGGCAGGGGACGGAATGAAAAACTGTTTTTT.

The V call is TRBV29-1, the J call TRBJ1-1, with D perhaps TRBD1 (6 bases). Between the trimmed V and J ends, which lost 6 bases and 0 bases, there was a span of 8 bases. Germline V CDR1 and CDR2: SQVTM, ANQGSEA. The CDR3 contains 12 residues. The DNA of the CDR3 is TGCAGCGTCTGGACAGTGAACACTGAAGCTTTCTTT. This encodes CSVWTVNTEAFF. The complete variable domain, with remaining parts taken from reference TRBV29-1 and TRBJ1-1, reads SAVISQKPSRDICQRGTSLTIQCQVDSQVTMMFWYRQQPGQSLTLIATANQGSEATYESGFVIDKFPISRPNLTFSTLTVSNMSPEDSSIYLCSVWTVNTEAFFGQGTRLTVV.

The rearrangement joins TRBV10-2 to TRBJ1-1; weak D call: TRBD1 (5 bases). CDR1 is WSHSY, CDR2 SAAADI, per germline. The CDR3 contains 13 residues. V lost 0 bases and J 5 bases, leaving 7 bases between the germline ends. The CDR3 loop reads CASSESGGTEAFF. The CDR3, as DNA: TGCGCCAGCAGTGAGTCGGGGGGTACTGAAGCTTTCTTT.

The V call is TRBV7-2, the J call TRBJ2-1; possible D gene TRBD2, 5 bases. This CDR3 has 12 amino acids. V was pared by 4 bases and J by 12 bases, with 13 bases between. Germline V CDR1 and CDR2: SGHTA, FQGNSA. CDR3 DNA sequence: TGTGCCAGCAGCTATGGAGCGGATGGGCAGTTCTTC. It specifies CASSYGADGQFF. The entire variable domain, with the rest obtained from reference TRBV7-2 and TRBJ2-1, is as follows: GAGVSQSPSNKVTEKGKDVELRCDPISGHTALYWYRQSLGQGLEFLIYFQGNSAPDKSGLPSDRFSAERTGGSVSTLTIQRTQQEDSAVYLCASSYGADGQFFGPGTRLTVL.

The rearrangement uses TRBV5-1 and TRBJ2-1; 10 bases map to TRBD2. The germline V gene encodes CDR1 SGHRS and CDR2 YFSETQ. V was clipped by 4 bases and J by 4 bases; unmatched bases: 5. The CDR3 is 15 residues long. The DNA of the CDR3 is TGCGCCAGCAGCCCGACTAGCGGGTCATACAATGAGCAGTTCTTC. Translation gives CASSPTSGSYNEQFF.

This clone showed up just once. V and J are TRBV2 and TRBJ2-2; possibly TRBD1 for D (5 bases). The V gene lost 5 bases and the J gene lost 4 bases, with 11 bases spanning the gap. The germline CDR1 and CDR2 sequences are SNHLY and FYNNEI. The CDR3 is made up of 14 amino acids. The CDR3 reads CASSTGSFTGELFF. CDR3 sequence (DNA): TGTGCCAGCAGTACAGGATCCTTCACCGGGGAGCTGTTTTTT.

This chain's CDR3 is CASSFAPSDGYTF. DNA of the CDR3: TGTGCCAGCAGTTTTGCCCCGTCGGATGGCTACACCTTC. The chain carries TRBV12-3 or TRBV12-4 and TRBJ1-2; D remains ambiguous. This CDR3 comprises 13 residues. Trimming stripped 3 bases from V and 6 bases from J, with 11 bases between.

This clone occurred a few times. The rearrangement uses TRBV18 and TRBJ1-5, with 11 bases lining up with TRBD1. Germline-derived CDR1 and CDR2 are KGHSH and LQKENI. The CDR3 is made up of 15 amino acids. Trimming took 3 bases from V and 7 from J; bases not matched to a gene: 5. CDR3 residues: CASSPGTGGKQPQHF. The CDR3 DNA reads TGTGCCAGCTCACCCGGGACAGGGGGTAAACAGCCCCAGCATTTT. Filled out from reference TRBV18 and TRBJ1-5, the complete variable domain reads NAGVMQNPRHLVRRRGQEARLRCSPMKGHSHVYWYRQLPEEGLKFMVYLQKENIIDESGMPKERFSAEFPKEGPSILRIQQVVRGDSAAYFCASSPGTGGKQPQHFGDGTRLSIL.

The genes are TRBV4-2 and TRBJ2-3; 10 nucleotides agree with TRBD2. The V segment lost 0 bases and the J segment 2 bases; nucleotides outside the gene matches: 11. Per germline, CDR1 LGHNA and CDR2 YNFKEQ. This CDR3 region has 19 residues. The CDR3 spells CASSQELGASGGYTDTQYF. The CDR3 DNA is TGTGCCAGCAGCCAAGAGCTAGGGGCTAGCGGGGGATACACAGATACGCAGTATTTT.

The chain joins TRBV5-4 to TRBJ1-1, with D perhaps TRBD1 (6 bases). V was shortened by 4 bases and J by 2 bases, with 9 bases between the two germline ends. This CDR3 is 13 amino acids long. The germline CDR1 and CDR2 sequences are SGHNT and YYREEE (reference sequence). The CDR3 sequence: CASSRTVNTEAFF. DNA of the CDR3: TGTGCCAGCAGCCGGACAGTCAACACTGAAGCTTTCTTT. The full variable domain, in which reference TRBV5-4 and TRBJ1-1 provide the parts outside the CDR3, is ETGVTQSPTHLIKTRGQQVTLRCSSQSGHNTVSWYQQALGQGPQFIFQYYREEENGRGNFPPRFSGLQFPNYSSELNVNALELDDSALYLCASSRTVNTEAFFGQGTRLTVV.

The rearrangement joins TRBV18 to TRBJ2-5; 10 nucleotides agree with TRBD1. Germline lookup yields CDR1 KGHSH and CDR2 LQKENI. Germline trimming cut 3 bases from V and 1 base from J; bases unmatched to any gene: 2. The CDR3 loop spans 15 amino acids. The CDR3 coding sequence is TGTGCCAGCTCACCCGGGACAGGGGCCCAAGAGACCCAGTACTTC. This translates into CASSPGTGAQETQYF.

The gene calls are TRBV2 and TRBJ1-5; 9 positions agree with TRBD1. The germline V gene has CDR1 SNHLY and CDR2 FYNNEI. The CDR3 length is 15 residues. The V segment lost 3 bases and the J segment 9 bases; nucleotides outside the gene matches: 9. The CDR3 loop is CASSEMMTGGRPQHF. The CDR3 DNA reads TGTGCCAGCAGTGAGATGATGACAGGGGGTAGGCCCCAGCATTTT.

CDR3: CASSTRQGVGTDTQYF. As DNA, the CDR3 is TGTGCCAGCAGTACCCGACAGGGGGTAGGCACAGATACGCAGTATTTT. This chain connects TRBV6-2 or TRBV6-3 to TRBJ2-3, with 9 bases that match TRBD1. The CDR3 length is 16 residues. Trimming took 5 bases from V and 1 from J; bases not matched to a gene: 7. Germline CDR1 MNHEY, CDR2 SVGEGT.

V gene TRBV19 combines with J gene TRBJ1-3; D gene unclear. This CDR3 comprises 9 residues. The V gene lost 7 bases and the J gene lost 8 bases, with 3 bases spanning the gap. Germline CDR1 and CDR2: LNHDA and SQIVND (reference sequence). The CDR3 reads CASTDTIYF. As DNA, the CDR3 is TGTGCCAGTACGGACACCATATATTTT.

The chain is built from TRBV7-2 and TRBJ2-7, with 7 bases matching TRBD1. The CDR3 runs 14 residues. V dropped 7 bases and J dropped 3; count of bases not matched to a gene: 9. Germline V lookup: CDR1 SGHTA, CDR2 FQGNSA. CDR3 sequence (DNA): TGTGCCAGCACCGTGGACAGGAGTCGCTACGAGCAGTACTTC. Amino acids: CASTVDRSRYEQYF.

This chain joins TRBV4-3 and TRBJ1-2, with 8 positions matching TRBD1. The CDR3 contains 15 residues. J gave up 5 bases and V 3 bases, and 8 bases lay outside the gene matches. CDR1 is LGHNA, CDR2 YSLEER, per germline. The CDR3 DNA is TGCGCCAGCAGCCAGGGGGACAGGAGTACTTATGGCTACACCTTC. It encodes CASSQGDRSTYGYTF.

This clone was counted only a few times. The chain recombines TRBV19 with TRBJ2-7; the match to TRBD2 covers 11 bases. The CDR3 runs 15 residues. J was trimmed by 2 bases and V by 5 bases; bases with no gene match: 5. The germline CDR1 and CDR2 sequences are LNHDA and SQIVND (reference sequence). DNA of the CDR3: TGTGCCAGTAGTCCTAGACTAGCGGGGACCTACGAGCAGTACTTC. It translates to CASSPRLAGTYEQYF.

V usage is TRBV11-2 and J usage is TRBJ2-2, with 7 nucleotides matching TRBD1. Germline CDR1 SGHAT, CDR2 FQNNGV. With 5 bases clipped from V and 6 bases from J, the junction kept 15 bases outside the gene matches. The length of the CDR3 is 17 residues. CDR3 loop: CASSPKPTGLEAGELFF. CDR3 coding DNA: TGTGCCAGCAGCCCCAAACCGACAGGGTTGGAGGCCGGGGAGCTGTTTTTT.

The table lists this clone with a count of one. This chain links TRBV24-1 with TRBJ2-7, with a weak D call TRBD1 (7 bases). Trimming removed 9 bases at V and 7 bases at J, with 39 bases between. There are 20 residues in the CDR3. Germline V gene sequence: CDR1 KGHDR, CDR2 SFDVKD. The DNA of the CDR3 is TGTGCCACCCACTCAGATCTGCGGAGTCAGAGAGGGGACAGACGGGAGGAGCAGTACTTC. Its translation is CATHSDLRSQRGDRREEQYF.

The chain carries TRBV7-9 and TRBJ2-3, with 11 bases lining up with TRBD2. CDR1 is SEHNR and CDR2 is FQNEAQ in the germline V gene (reference sequence). J lost 3 bases, V lost 5 bases, and 7 bases had no gene match. The CDR3 spans 16 residues. CDR3 in DNA: TGTGCCAGCAGCCAGAGACTAGCGGGACTAACAGATACGCAGTATTTT. This encodes CASSQRLAGLTDTQYF.

This clone was detected only once. V usage is TRBV27 and J usage is TRBJ2-1; 8 bases align to TRBD2. Germline trimming cut 2 bases from V and 5 bases from J; bases unmatched to any gene: 2. The CDR3 consists of 14 residues. The germline V gene has CDR1 MNHEY and CDR2 SMNVEV (reference sequence). The CDR3 DNA is TGTGCCAGCAGTTTAGAGCGGGAGCACAATGAGCAGTTCTTC. Translating it yields CASSLEREHNEQFF.

The rearrangement links TRBV2 to TRBJ1-2, with no clear D. The germline V gene encodes CDR1 SNHLY and CDR2 FYNNEI. The V end lost 8 bases, the J end lost 2 bases, and 9 bases lay between the germline ends. The CDR3 length is 12 residues. CDR3 in DNA: TGTGCCAGCCGGCGGCTCAACTATGGCTACACCTTC. Protein sequence: CASRRLNYGYTF.

The chain recombines TRBV6-1 with TRBJ1-2; TRBD1 might be the D (6 bases). Germline assignment: CDR1 MNHNS and CDR2 SASEGT. This CDR3 is 13 amino acids long. V lost 1 base, J lost 7 bases, and 10 bases lay in between. CDR3: CASSEGQGTGYTF. The DNA of the CDR3 is TGTGCCAGCAGTGAAGGGCAGGGGACTGGCTACACCTTC.

Only one count was recorded for this clone. This chain links TRBV2 with TRBJ1-1; 8 bases align to TRBD1. CDR1 SNHLY and CDR2 FYNNEI come from the germline V gene. This CDR3 comprises 15 residues. V lost 7 bases and J lost 0; bases outside the gene matches: 7. The CDR3 region is CASNRQGLMNTEAFF. For the CDR3, the DNA is TGTGCCAGCAATCGACAGGGGCTCATGAACACTGAAGCTTTCTTT.

The chain combines TRBV6-1 with TRBJ2-7, with 12 bases fitting TRBD2. CDR3 size: 16 residues. Germline-derived CDR1 and CDR2 are MNHNS and SASEGT. V trimming: 4 bases; J trimming: 2 bases; junction bases outside the gene matches: 6. The CDR3 sequence is CASSGSLAGGAYEQYF. The CDR3 nucleotides are TGTGCCAGCAGTGGTTCACTAGCGGGAGGTGCCTACGAGCAGTACTTC.